This is a list of T cell receptor beta chains from one sample in a study of blood T cell repertoires in COVID-19. The protocol was immunoSEQ multiplex PCR, while the TCRdb copy is restricted to in-frame clones and leaves out a portion. The sample includes 200,000 to 250,000 clones, nearly 90% of them seen just once. Source material: peripheral blood. The origin of the receptors is a woman aged 18-30 years who had recovered from COVID-19. Both conserved end residues are part of each CDR3. A D gene is named only where the DNA matches it firmly. Size values are once, few and many counts, or a class for expanded clones, and some rows have none.

CDR3nt: TGTGCCAGCAGCTTAGGAAGGGGCGGTGAAGCTTTCTTT
CDR3aa: CASSLGRGGEAFF
v_gene: TRBV11-2
abundance: few
j_gene: TRBJ1-1
d_gene: -

CDR3nt: TGTGCCAGCAACAGAGACGAAGCCCTCGCCTACACCTTC
CDR3aa: CASNRDEALAYTF
v_gene: TRBV7-9
abundance: -
j_gene: TRBJ1-2
d_gene: -

CDR3nt: TGCGCCAGCAGCCAAACGAGAGGGCCCGACACAGATACGCAGTATTTT
CDR3aa: CASSQTRGPDTDTQYF
v_gene: TRBV4-1
abundance: -
j_gene: TRBJ2-3
d_gene: -

CDR3nt: TGCAGCGGAGAGGACTGGAACAATGAGCAGTTCTTC
CDR3aa: CSGEDWNNEQFF
v_gene: TRBV29-1
abundance: -
j_gene: TRBJ2-1
d_gene: -

CDR3nt: TGTGCCAGCAGTTACTCGAATAGCGGGCCTTACAATGAGCAGTTCTTC
CDR3aa: CASSYSNSGPYNEQFF
v_gene: TRBV6-2/TRBV6-3
abundance: -
j_gene: TRBJ2-1
d_gene: TRBD2

CDR3nt: TGCGCCAGCAGCTTACCCGGGGGATTCACTGAAGCTTTCTTT
CDR3aa: CASSLPGGFTEAFF
v_gene: TRBV5-1
abundance: -
j_gene: TRBJ1-1
d_gene: -

CDR3nt: TGTGCCAGCAGCCCATCCGACAGGTTTGGTTCCTATAATTCACCCCTCCACTTT
CDR3aa: CASSPSDRFGSYNSPLHF
v_gene: TRBV27
abundance: -
j_gene: TRBJ1-6
d_gene: -

CDR3nt: TGTGCCAGCTCACCTCGGACTAGCGGCTGGGGGAATGAGCAGTTCTTC
CDR3aa: CASSPRTSGWGNEQFF
v_gene: TRBV18
abundance: few
j_gene: TRBJ2-1
d_gene: TRBD2

CDR3nt: TGCGCCAGCAGCCAAGAACGGGACATAGGGATCGGGGGCTACACCTTC
CDR3aa: CASSQERDIGIGGYTF
v_gene: TRBV4-1
abundance: -
j_gene: TRBJ1-2
d_gene: -

CDR3nt: TGTGCCAGCAGTTACAACGGGGGGAGCTCCTACGAGCAGTACTTC
CDR3aa: CASSYNGGSSYEQYF
v_gene: TRBV6-5
abundance: -
j_gene: TRBJ2-7
d_gene: TRBD2

CDR3nt: TGTGCCAGCAGCATGGGACAGGATCATACCGGGGAGCTGTTTTTT
CDR3aa: CASSMGQDHTGELFF
v_gene: TRBV6-4
abundance: few
j_gene: TRBJ2-2
d_gene: TRBD1

CDR3nt: TGCGCCAGCAGCGCTGGGGACTACCGCGGGGAGACCCAGTACTTC
CDR3aa: CASSAGDYRGETQYF
v_gene: TRBV5-1
abundance: -
j_gene: TRBJ2-5
d_gene: TRBD2

CDR3nt: TGCGCCAGCAGCGAGACTAGCAGTTACAATGAGCAGTTCTTC
CDR3aa: CASSETSSYNEQFF
v_gene: TRBV4-3
abundance: -
j_gene: TRBJ2-1
d_gene: TRBD2

CDR3nt: TGTGCCAGCAGCCACCTAACCGGGACTAACCCCTACGAGCAGTACTTC
CDR3aa: CASSHLTGTNPYEQYF
v_gene: TRBV3-1/TRBV3-2
abundance: once
j_gene: TRBJ2-7
d_gene: TRBD2

CDR3nt: TGTGCCAGTACCTCACAGGGAAACACTGAAGCTTTCTTT
CDR3aa: CASTSQGNTEAFF
v_gene: TRBV19
abundance: -
j_gene: TRBJ1-1
d_gene: -

CDR3nt: TGTGCCAGCAGCTTAATGGCGGGACAGTGGAACACCGGGGAGCTGTTTTTT
CDR3aa: CASSLMAGQWNTGELFF
v_gene: TRBV7-3
abundance: -
j_gene: TRBJ2-2
d_gene: -

CDR3nt: TGCAGTGCTGGACTAGTATACGAGCAGTACTTC
CDR3aa: CSAGLVYEQYF
v_gene: TRBV20-1
abundance: -
j_gene: TRBJ2-7
d_gene: TRBD2

CDR3nt: TGCAGCGTTGTTCGGGACTCCGCAGAGCAGTTCTTC
CDR3aa: CSVVRDSAEQFF
v_gene: TRBV29-1
abundance: -
j_gene: TRBJ2-1
d_gene: -

CDR3nt: TGCGCCAGCAGCGCGGACAGTCGGGATCAGCCCCAGCATTTT
CDR3aa: CASSADSRDQPQHF
v_gene: TRBV5-1
abundance: -
j_gene: TRBJ1-5
d_gene: -

CDR3nt: TGTGCCAGCAGTGTCATCCCCTACAATGAGCAGTTCTTC
CDR3aa: CASSVIPYNEQFF
v_gene: TRBV6-4
abundance: -
j_gene: TRBJ2-1
d_gene: -

CDR3nt: TGTGCCAGCAGTCCTTCGGGTAGCGGGAGAGCAGATACGCAGTATTTT
CDR3aa: CASSPSGSGRADTQYF
v_gene: TRBV27
abundance: -
j_gene: TRBJ2-3
d_gene: TRBD2

CDR3nt: TGCGCCAGCAGTCCGGGACAGATAAATCAGCCCCAGCATTTT
CDR3aa: CASSPGQINQPQHF
v_gene: TRBV5-1
abundance: -
j_gene: TRBJ1-5
d_gene: TRBD1

CDR3nt: TGTGCCAGCAGCCTTCGGACTAGCGGGAGACCTTACGAGCAGTACTTC
CDR3aa: CASSLRTSGRPYEQYF
v_gene: TRBV7-9
abundance: few
j_gene: TRBJ2-7
d_gene: TRBD2

CDR3nt: TGTGCCAGCAGCCGGGGACTAGCGGGAGGGGTCTACAATGAGCAGTTCTTC
CDR3aa: CASSRGLAGGVYNEQFF
v_gene: TRBV5-4
abundance: -
j_gene: TRBJ2-1
d_gene: TRBD2

CDR3nt: TGTGCCACCAGCAGAGATAGACCGGGGTACGGCTACGAGCAGTACTTC
CDR3aa: CATSRDRPGYGYEQYF
v_gene: TRBV15
abundance: -
j_gene: TRBJ2-7
d_gene: -

CDR3nt: TGTGCCACCAGTGACTCCGGGACAGGGAGCTCTGGGGCCAACGTCCTGACTTTC
CDR3aa: CATSDSGTGSSGANVLTF
v_gene: TRBV24-1
abundance: -
j_gene: TRBJ2-6
d_gene: TRBD1

CDR3nt: TGTGCCAGCAGCCAAGATATGGGCCGCAATGAGCAGTTCTTC
CDR3aa: CASSQDMGRNEQFF
v_gene: TRBV14
abundance: few
j_gene: TRBJ2-1
d_gene: -

CDR3nt: TGTGCCAGCAGCCCAATTCCCAACAGCGGGACCTACGAGCAGTACTTC
CDR3aa: CASSPIPNSGTYEQYF
v_gene: TRBV5-6
abundance: -
j_gene: TRBJ2-7
d_gene: TRBD2

CDR3nt: TGTGCCAGCAGCCACCAGGGCGAACAAGCTTTCTTT
CDR3aa: CASSHQGEQAFF
v_gene: TRBV7-2
abundance: -
j_gene: TRBJ1-1
d_gene: -

CDR3nt: TGTGCCAGTAGTATTTCCTTGTCCTCCTACAATGAGCAGTTCTTC
CDR3aa: CASSISLSSYNEQFF
v_gene: TRBV19
abundance: -
j_gene: TRBJ2-1
d_gene: -

CDR3nt: TGTGCCAGCAGCGTAGGCTCACCATCCTCGGGCACTGAAGCTTTCTTT
CDR3aa: CASSVGSPSSGTEAFF
v_gene: TRBV9
abundance: -
j_gene: TRBJ1-1
d_gene: -

CDR3nt: TGTGCCAGCAGAGCTACGGGGGGAAAACTGTTTTTT
CDR3aa: CASRATGGKLFF
v_gene: TRBV6-5
abundance: once
j_gene: TRBJ1-4
d_gene: -

CDR3nt: TGTGCCAGCAGGCCCGTCGGACAGCGGCGAAACACCATATATTTT
CDR3aa: CASRPVGQRRNTIYF
v_gene: TRBV6-5
abundance: few
j_gene: TRBJ1-3
d_gene: -

CDR3nt: TGTGCCAGCAGCTTGGAGACAGGGAAATTTGGCTACACCTTC
CDR3aa: CASSLETGKFGYTF
v_gene: TRBV5-8
abundance: -
j_gene: TRBJ1-2
d_gene: TRBD1

CDR3nt: TGTGCCAGCAGCTCGCCGTTAGAGCAGACTAAAGAGACCCAGTACTTC
CDR3aa: CASSSPLEQTKETQYF
v_gene: TRBV7-9
abundance: -
j_gene: TRBJ2-5
d_gene: -

CDR3nt: TGCGCCAGCAGCCAAGACTTCCCGGGACAGCTCCGCTCCACAGATACGCAGTATTTT
CDR3aa: CASSQDFPGQLRSTDTQYF
v_gene: TRBV4-3
abundance: -
j_gene: TRBJ2-3
d_gene: TRBD1

CDR3nt: TGCAGTGCTAGTACCCGGGAATATAGCAATCAGCCCCAGCATTTT
CDR3aa: CSASTREYSNQPQHF
v_gene: TRBV20-1
abundance: -
j_gene: TRBJ1-5
d_gene: -

CDR3nt: TGTGCCAGCAGCCAAGCTAGCGGGAGGAGATACGAGCAGTACTTC
CDR3aa: CASSQASGRRYEQYF
v_gene: TRBV3-1/TRBV3-2
abundance: -
j_gene: TRBJ2-7
d_gene: TRBD2

CDR3nt: TGTGCCAGCAGCTTAACTTCTAACCCTCCTCGGGCGCAGTATTTT
CDR3aa: CASSLTSNPPRAQYF
v_gene: TRBV7-3
abundance: -
j_gene: TRBJ2-3
d_gene: -

CDR3nt: TGTGCCAGCAGTTATGTCCAGTCCGATACGCAGTATTTT
CDR3aa: CASSYVQSDTQYF
v_gene: TRBV6-2/TRBV6-3
abundance: -
j_gene: TRBJ2-3
d_gene: -

CDR3nt: TGCGCCAGCAGCCGTGGGGTAGGAGGAGGGGGACTAGTTAGTGAGCAGTTCTTC
CDR3aa: CASSRGVGGGGLVSEQFF
v_gene: TRBV4-3
abundance: -
j_gene: TRBJ2-1
d_gene: TRBD2

CDR3nt: TGCGCCAGCAGCCCGACCTTAACTAGCGGGAATTACGAAAACATTCAGTACTTC
CDR3aa: CASSPTLTSGNYENIQYF
v_gene: TRBV4-3
abundance: -
j_gene: TRBJ2-4
d_gene: TRBD2

CDR3nt: TGCGCCAGCAGCGGTCAGGGACACGGACATACAGATACGCAGTATTTT
CDR3aa: CASSGQGHGHTDTQYF
v_gene: TRBV5-1
abundance: -
j_gene: TRBJ2-3
d_gene: -

CDR3nt: TGTGCCAGCAGCCGAGACTCCAGCTCCTACAATGAGCAGTTCTTC
CDR3aa: CASSRDSSSYNEQFF
v_gene: TRBV9
abundance: once
j_gene: TRBJ2-1
d_gene: -

CDR3nt: TGTGCCAGCAGCCCAATCGGGGGGCGAAGGTTTGCAACTAATGAAAAACTGTTTTTT
CDR3aa: CASSPIGGRRFATNEKLFF
v_gene: TRBV28
abundance: -
j_gene: TRBJ1-4
d_gene: -

CDR3nt: TGTGCCAGCAGCTTATTGGGACTAGCGGGCTTCGAGACCCAGTACTTC
CDR3aa: CASSLLGLAGFETQYF
v_gene: TRBV7-2
abundance: -
j_gene: TRBJ2-5
d_gene: TRBD2

CDR3nt: TGTGCCAGCAGCGAACTAGCGGGAGTCAATACCGGGGAGCTGTTTTTT
CDR3aa: CASSELAGVNTGELFF
v_gene: TRBV9
abundance: -
j_gene: TRBJ2-2
d_gene: TRBD2

CDR3nt: TGCGCCAGCAGCGTCGGACTAGCGGCCACAGATACGCAGTATTTT
CDR3aa: CASSVGLAATDTQYF
v_gene: TRBV5-1
abundance: -
j_gene: TRBJ2-3
d_gene: TRBD2

CDR3nt: TGTGCCAGCAGCGTAGAGGGGTCTTCCACCTACAATGAGCAGTTCTTC
CDR3aa: CASSVEGSSTYNEQFF
v_gene: TRBV9
abundance: -
j_gene: TRBJ2-1
d_gene: -

CDR3nt: TGTGCCACCAGTGATTTGCCGCTCGGGACAGGGTGGGCCGGGGAGCTGTTTTTT
CDR3aa: CATSDLPLGTGWAGELFF
v_gene: TRBV24-1
abundance: -
j_gene: TRBJ2-2
d_gene: TRBD1

CDR3nt: TGTGCCAGCAGCTTACACAGGGGAGGAGAGACCCAGTACTTC
CDR3aa: CASSLHRGGETQYF
v_gene: TRBV7-3
abundance: -
j_gene: TRBJ2-5
d_gene: -

CDR3nt: TGCGCCAGCGTTGAGGTGGCTGGGGCCAACGTCCTGACTTTC
CDR3aa: CASVEVAGANVLTF
v_gene: TRBV5-1
abundance: once
j_gene: TRBJ2-6
d_gene: -

CDR3nt: TGTGCCAGCAGCCAAAGGGACAGGGAGGTTCAGTACTTC
CDR3aa: CASSQRDREVQYF
v_gene: TRBV12-3/TRBV12-4
abundance: -
j_gene: TRBJ2-4
d_gene: TRBD1